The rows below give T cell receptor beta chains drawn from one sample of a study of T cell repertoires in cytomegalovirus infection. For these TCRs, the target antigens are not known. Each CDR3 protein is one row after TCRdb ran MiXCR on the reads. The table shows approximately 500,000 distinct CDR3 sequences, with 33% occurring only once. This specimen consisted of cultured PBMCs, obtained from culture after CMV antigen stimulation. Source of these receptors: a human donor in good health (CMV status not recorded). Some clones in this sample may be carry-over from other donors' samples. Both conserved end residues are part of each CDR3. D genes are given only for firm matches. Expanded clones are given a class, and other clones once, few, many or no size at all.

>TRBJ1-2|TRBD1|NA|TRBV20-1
TGCAGTGCCCCGGGACAGTACTATGGCTACACCTTC
CSAPGQYYGYTF
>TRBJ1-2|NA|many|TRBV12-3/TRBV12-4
TGTGCCAGCAGCTCAGGCTATGGCTACACCTTC
CASSSGYGYTF
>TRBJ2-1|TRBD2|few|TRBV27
TGTGCCAGCAGCTATAGCGGGAGGGCTGGAAATGAGCAGTTCTTC
CASSYSGRAGNEQFF
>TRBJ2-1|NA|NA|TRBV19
TGTGCCAGTAGTATTATCCCGTTCTTC
CASSIIPFF
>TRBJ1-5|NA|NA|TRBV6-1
TGTGCCAGCAGATTACAGGGAAATGGCAATCAGCCCCAGCATTTT
CASRLQGNGNQPQHF
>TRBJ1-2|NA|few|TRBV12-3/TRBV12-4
TGTGCCAGCAGTTTCGGCGCGGGCTACACCTTC
CASSFGAGYTF
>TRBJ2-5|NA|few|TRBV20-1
TGCAGTGCTAGAGAACGCTGGGGGTTAGGGGAGACCCAGTACTTC
CSARERWGLGETQYF
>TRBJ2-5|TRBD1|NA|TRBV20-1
TGCAGTGCTAGAGAAAGTCAACAGGGGCAAGAGACCCAGTACTTC
CSARESQQGQETQYF
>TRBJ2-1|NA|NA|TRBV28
TGTGCCAGCAGCGGACCCAGCCACTTTGAGCAGTTCTTC
CASSGPSHFEQFF
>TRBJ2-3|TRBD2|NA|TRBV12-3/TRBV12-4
TGTGCCAGCAGTCCACTAGCGGGAGTCGGCCCAGATACGCAGTATTTT
CASSPLAGVGPDTQYF
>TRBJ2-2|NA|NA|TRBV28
TGTGCCAGCAGGGGGGACTTGGGGGGAAGGAACACCGGGGAGCTGTTTTTT
CASRGDLGGRNTGELFF
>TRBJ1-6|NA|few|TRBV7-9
TGTGCCAGCACCGAAGAGGATTCACCCCTCCACTTT
CASTEEDSPLHF
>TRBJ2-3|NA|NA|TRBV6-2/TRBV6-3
TGTGCCAGCAGCTACGATGGAGCAGGGGGGACAGATACGCAGTATTTT
CASSYDGAGGTDTQYF
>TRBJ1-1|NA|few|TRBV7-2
TGTGCCAGCAGCTTAAGACAGTTTGAAGATTTCTTT
CASSLRQFEDFF
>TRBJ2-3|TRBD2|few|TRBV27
TGTGCCAGCAGTTCCCCTAGCGGGGCCAGCACAGATACGCAGTATTTT
CASSSPSGASTDTQYF
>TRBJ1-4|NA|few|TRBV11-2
TGTGCCAGCAGCTTAGGGCAGCATAATGAAAAACTGTTTTTT
CASSLGQHNEKLFF
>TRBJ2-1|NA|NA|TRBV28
TGTGCCAGCTGGACTGAGAACTACAATGAGCAGTTCTTC
CASWTENYNEQFF
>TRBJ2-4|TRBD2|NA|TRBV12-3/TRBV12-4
TGTGCCAGCAGTTTCGGAACTAGCGTTGCCAAAAACATTCAGTACTTC
CASSFGTSVAKNIQYF
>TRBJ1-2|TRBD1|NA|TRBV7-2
TGTGCCAGCAGCGTTCCCCCGGGACAGGTCTATGGCTACACCTTC
CASSVPPGQVYGYTF
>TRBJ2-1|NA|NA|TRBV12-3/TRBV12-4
TGTGCCAGCATGTTCCCAGGCCGCTCCTACAATGAGCCGTTCTTC
CASMFPGRSYNEPFF
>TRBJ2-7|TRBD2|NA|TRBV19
TGTGCCAGTAGTATAGTGGCTAGCGGGAGCTACGAGCAGTACTTC
CASSIVASGSYEQYF
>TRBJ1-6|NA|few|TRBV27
TGTGCCAGCAGTTTATCGTCCGCCGGGGATTCACCCCTCCACTTT
CASSLSSAGDSPLHF
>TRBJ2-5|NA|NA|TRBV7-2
TGTGCCAGCAGCTTATCTGGCCGGGAGCGTGAGACCCAGTACTTC
CASSLSGRERETQYF
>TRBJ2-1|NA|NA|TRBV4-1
TGCGCCAGCAGCCCCCCCGGGACCGCCAAGGTTGAGCAGTTCTTC
CASSPPGTAKVEQFF
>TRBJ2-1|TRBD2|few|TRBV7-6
TGTGCCAGCAGCTTATTCCTAGCGGGAACTTCCTACAATGAGCAGTTCTTC
CASSLFLAGTSYNEQFF
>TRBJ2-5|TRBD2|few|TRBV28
TGTGCCAGCAGCAGGGGGACTAGCGGGAGAGAGGAGACCCAGTACTTC
CASSRGTSGREETQYF
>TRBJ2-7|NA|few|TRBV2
TGTGCCAGCAGTCACTCTGGATGGAACTCCTACGAGCAGTACTTC
CASSHSGWNSYEQYF
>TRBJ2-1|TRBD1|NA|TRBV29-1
TGCAGCGTTGTGAAAACCGGGACAGGGCACAATGAGCAGTTCTTC
CSVVKTGTGHNEQFF
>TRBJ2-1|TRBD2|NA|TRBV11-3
TGTGCCAGCAGCTTAGGGTGGGGACTAGCGGCTAGCTCCTACAATGAGCAGTTCTTC
CASSLGWGLAASSYNEQFF
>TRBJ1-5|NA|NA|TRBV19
TGTGCCAGTAGTATAGATCTTGGGGCAGCTCCTAGCAATCAGCCCCAGCATTTT
CASSIDLGAAPSNQPQHF
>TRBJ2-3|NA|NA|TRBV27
TGTGCCAGCAGTTTATGGGAGCCTAGCACAGATACGCAGTATTTT
CASSLWEPSTDTQYF
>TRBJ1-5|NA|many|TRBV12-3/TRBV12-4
TGTGCCAGCCGTGCTGGCAGCGTTAGCAATCAGCCCCAGCATTTT
CASRAGSVSNQPQHF
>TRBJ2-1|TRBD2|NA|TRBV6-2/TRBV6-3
TGTGCCAGCAGCCGCCACCCGACTAGCGAGAAATACAATGAGCAGTTCTTC
CASSRHPTSEKYNEQFF
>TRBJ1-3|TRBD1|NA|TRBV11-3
TGTGCCAGCAGCTCACAGGGGGCGAGTGCTGGAAACACCATATATTTT
CASSSQGASAGNTIYF
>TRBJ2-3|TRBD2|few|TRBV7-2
TGTGCCAGCAGCTTACCCCGGCCGGGACTAGGGAGCACAGATACGCAGTATTTT
CASSLPRPGLGSTDTQYF
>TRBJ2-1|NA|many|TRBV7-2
TGTGCCAGCAGCTTAGCGCTGGATCTGGTGCAGTTCTTC
CASSLALDLVQFF
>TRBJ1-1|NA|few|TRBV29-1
TGCAGCGTTCGGGGGAACACTGAAGCTTTCTTT
CSVRGNTEAFF
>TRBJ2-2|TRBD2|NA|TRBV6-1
TGTGCCAGCAGGGGGACTAGCGGGTCAAACACCGGGGAGCTGTTTTTT
CASRGTSGSNTGELFF
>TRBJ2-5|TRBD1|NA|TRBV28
TGTGCCAGCACTCCACTACCGGGACAGGGGGGTCAAGAGACCCAGTACTTC
CASTPLPGQGGQETQYF
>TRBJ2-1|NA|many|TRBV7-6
TGTGCCAGCAGCTTTGGGGGGGGCGCCCAGGGCAATGAGCAGTTCTTC
CASSFGGGAQGNEQFF
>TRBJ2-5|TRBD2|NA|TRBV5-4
TGTGCCAGCAGCTTAAAGGAGGCTAGCGGGAGGTTGGAGACCCAGTACTTC
CASSLKEASGRLETQYF
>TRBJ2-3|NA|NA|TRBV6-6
TGTGCCAGCAGTGTAGAGTCGGATACGCAGTATTTT
CASSVESDTQYF
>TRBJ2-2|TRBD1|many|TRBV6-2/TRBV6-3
TGTGCCAGCGAAGAGGGACAGTTCAGCACCGGGGAGCTGTTTTTT
CASEEGQFSTGELFF
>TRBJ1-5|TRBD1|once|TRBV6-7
TGTGCCAGCAGTTACACGGCAGGGGGCCTTCAGCCCCAGCATTTT
CASSYTAGGLQPQHF
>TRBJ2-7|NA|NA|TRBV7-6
TGTGCCAGCAGCTGGAGGGGGGCCTACGAGCAGTACTTC
CASSWRGAYEQYF
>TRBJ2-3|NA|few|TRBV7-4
TGTGCCAGCAGCTTAGAACCTTCACCGGGACCTTCAGATACGCAGTATTTT
CASSLEPSPGPSDTQYF
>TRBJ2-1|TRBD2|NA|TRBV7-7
TGTGCCAGCAGCTTAGTTAGCGGGTCCAACAATGAGCAGTTCTTC
CASSLVSGSNNEQFF
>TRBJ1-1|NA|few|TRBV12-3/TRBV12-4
TGTGCCAGCAGCCTCCACGTGAGGGTAGGTAACACTGAAGCTTTCTTT
CASSLHVRVGNTEAFF
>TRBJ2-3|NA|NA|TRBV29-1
TGCAGCGTTATCGGATCGGAAAGAGTAGAAGATACGCAGTATTTT
CSVIGSERVEDTQYF
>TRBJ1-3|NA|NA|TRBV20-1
TGCAGTGCCCCAGGGTACTCTGGAAACACCATATATTTT
CSAPGYSGNTIYF
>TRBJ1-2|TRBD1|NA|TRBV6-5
TGTGCCAGCAGTTACTCCGGAGGGGGCTACTATGGCTACACCTTC
CASSYSGGGYYGYTF